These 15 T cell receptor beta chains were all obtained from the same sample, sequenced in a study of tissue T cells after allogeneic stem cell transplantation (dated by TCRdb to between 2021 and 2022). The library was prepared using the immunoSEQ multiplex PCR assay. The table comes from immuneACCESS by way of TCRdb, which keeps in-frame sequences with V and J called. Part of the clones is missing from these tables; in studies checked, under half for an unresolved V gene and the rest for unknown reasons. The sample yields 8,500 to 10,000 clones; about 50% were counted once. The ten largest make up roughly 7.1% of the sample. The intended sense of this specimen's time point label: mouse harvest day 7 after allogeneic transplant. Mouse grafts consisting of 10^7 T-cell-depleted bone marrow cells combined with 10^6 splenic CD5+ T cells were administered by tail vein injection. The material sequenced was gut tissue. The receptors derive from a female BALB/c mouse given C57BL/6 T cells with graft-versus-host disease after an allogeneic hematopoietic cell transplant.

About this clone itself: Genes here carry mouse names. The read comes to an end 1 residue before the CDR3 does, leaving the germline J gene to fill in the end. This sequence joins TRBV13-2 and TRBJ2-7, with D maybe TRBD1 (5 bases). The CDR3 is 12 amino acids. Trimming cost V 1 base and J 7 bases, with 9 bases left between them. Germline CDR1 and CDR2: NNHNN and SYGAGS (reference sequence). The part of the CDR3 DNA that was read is TGTGCCAGCGGTGATCAGGGTGAGGAACAGTAC. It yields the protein CASGDQGEEQY. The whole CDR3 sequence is CASGDQGEEQYF.

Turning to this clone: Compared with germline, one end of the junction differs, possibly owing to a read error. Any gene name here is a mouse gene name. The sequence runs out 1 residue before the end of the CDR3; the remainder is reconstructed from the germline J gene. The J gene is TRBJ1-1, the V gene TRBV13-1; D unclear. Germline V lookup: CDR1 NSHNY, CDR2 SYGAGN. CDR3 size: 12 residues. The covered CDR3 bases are TGTGCCGGCAGTGACCGGGATCCAGAAGTCTTC. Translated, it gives CAGSDRDPEVF. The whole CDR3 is CAGSDRDPEVFF.

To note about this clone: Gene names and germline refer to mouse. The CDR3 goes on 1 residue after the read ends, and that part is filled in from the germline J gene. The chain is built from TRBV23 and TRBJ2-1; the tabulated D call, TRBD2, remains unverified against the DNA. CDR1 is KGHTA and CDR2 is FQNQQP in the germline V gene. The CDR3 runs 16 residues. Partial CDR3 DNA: TGCTCCAGCAGTCAAGGGGACTGGGGGGCCTATGCTGAGCAGTTC. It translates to CSSSQGDWGAYAEQF. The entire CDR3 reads CSSSQGDWGAYAEQFF. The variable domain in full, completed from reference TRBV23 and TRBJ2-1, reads DAAVTQKPRYLIKMKGQEAEMKCIPEKGHTAVFWYQQKQSKELKFLIYFQNQQPLDQIDMVKERFSAVCPSSSLCSLGIRTCEAEDSALYLCSSSQGDWGAYAEQFFGPGTRLTVL.

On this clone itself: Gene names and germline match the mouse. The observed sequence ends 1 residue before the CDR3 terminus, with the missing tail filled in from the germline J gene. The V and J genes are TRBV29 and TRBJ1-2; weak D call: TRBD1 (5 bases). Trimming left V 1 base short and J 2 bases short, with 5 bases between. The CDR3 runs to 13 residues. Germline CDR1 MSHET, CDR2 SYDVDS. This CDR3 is CASSLWDNSDYTF. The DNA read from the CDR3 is TGTGCTAGCAGTTTATGGGACAACTCCGACTACACC.

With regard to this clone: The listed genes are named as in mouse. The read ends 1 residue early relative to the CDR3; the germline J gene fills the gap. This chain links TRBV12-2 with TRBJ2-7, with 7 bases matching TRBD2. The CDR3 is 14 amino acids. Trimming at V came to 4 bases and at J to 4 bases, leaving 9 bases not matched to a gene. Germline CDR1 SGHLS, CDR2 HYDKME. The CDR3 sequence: CASSLTLGVYEQYF. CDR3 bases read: TGTGCCAGCTCCCTTACTCTGGGGGTGTATGAACAGTAC.

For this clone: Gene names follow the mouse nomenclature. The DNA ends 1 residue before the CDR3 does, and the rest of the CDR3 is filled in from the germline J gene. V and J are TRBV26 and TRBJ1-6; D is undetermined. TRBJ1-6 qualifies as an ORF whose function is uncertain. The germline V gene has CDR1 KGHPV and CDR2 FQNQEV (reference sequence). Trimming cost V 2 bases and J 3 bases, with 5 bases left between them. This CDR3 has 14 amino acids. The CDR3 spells CASSLGIYNSPLYF. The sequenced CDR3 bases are TGTGCCAGCAGTCTGGGGATCTATAATTCGCCCCTCTAC.

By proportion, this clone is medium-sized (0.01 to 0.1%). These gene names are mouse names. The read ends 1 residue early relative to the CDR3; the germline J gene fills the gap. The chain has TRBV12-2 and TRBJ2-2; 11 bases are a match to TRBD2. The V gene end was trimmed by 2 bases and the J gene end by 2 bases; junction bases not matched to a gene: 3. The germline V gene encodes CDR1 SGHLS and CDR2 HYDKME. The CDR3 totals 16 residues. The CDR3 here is CASSPRLGGNTGQLYF. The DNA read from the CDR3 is TGTGCCAGCTCTCCCCGACTGGGGGGGAACACCGGGCAGCTCTAC. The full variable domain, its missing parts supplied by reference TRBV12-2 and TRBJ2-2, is NSGVVQSPRYIIKGKGERSILKCIPISGHLSVAWYQQTQGQELKFFIQHYDKMERDKGNLPSRFSVQQFDDYHSEMNMSALELEDSAVYFCASSPRLGGNTGQLYFGEGSKLTVL.

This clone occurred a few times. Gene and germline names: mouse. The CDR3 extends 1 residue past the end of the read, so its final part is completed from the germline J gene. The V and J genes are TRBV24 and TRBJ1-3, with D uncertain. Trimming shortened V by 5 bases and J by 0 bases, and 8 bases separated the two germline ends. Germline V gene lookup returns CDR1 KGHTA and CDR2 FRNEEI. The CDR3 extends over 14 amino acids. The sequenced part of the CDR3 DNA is TGTGCCAGCAGTGAACAAAATTCTGGAAATACGCTCTAT. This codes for CASSEQNSGNTLY. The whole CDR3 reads CASSEQNSGNTLYF.

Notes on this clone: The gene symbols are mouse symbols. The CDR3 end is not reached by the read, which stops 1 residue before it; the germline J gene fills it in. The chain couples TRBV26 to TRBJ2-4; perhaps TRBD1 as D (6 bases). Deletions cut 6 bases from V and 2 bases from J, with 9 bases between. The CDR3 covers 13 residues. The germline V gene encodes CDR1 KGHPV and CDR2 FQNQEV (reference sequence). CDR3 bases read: TGTGCCAGCAGCCGGGACAATCAAAACACCTTGTAC. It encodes CASSRDNQNTLY. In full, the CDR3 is CASSRDNQNTLYF.

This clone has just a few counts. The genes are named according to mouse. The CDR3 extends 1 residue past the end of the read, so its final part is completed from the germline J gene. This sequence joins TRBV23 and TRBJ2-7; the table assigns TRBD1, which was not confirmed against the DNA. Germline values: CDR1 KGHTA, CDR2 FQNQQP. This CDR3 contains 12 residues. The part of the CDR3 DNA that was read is TGCTCCAGCAGTCAGACAGATTATGAACAGTAC. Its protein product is CSSSQTDYEQY. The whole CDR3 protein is CSSSQTDYEQYF.

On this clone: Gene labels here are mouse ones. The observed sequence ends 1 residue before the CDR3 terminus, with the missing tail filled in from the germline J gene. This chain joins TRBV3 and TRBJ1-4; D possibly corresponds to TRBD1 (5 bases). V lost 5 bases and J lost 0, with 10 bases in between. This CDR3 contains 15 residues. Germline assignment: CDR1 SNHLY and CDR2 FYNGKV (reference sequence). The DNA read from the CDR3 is TGTGCCAGCAGCAACCAGGGCATTTCCAACGAAAGATTATTT. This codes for CASSNQGISNERLF. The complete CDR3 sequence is CASSNQGISNERLFF.

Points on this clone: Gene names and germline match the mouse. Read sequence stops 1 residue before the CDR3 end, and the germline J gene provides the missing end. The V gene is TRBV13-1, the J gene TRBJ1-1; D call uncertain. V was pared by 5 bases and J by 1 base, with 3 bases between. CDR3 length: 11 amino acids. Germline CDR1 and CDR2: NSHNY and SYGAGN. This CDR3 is CASRGNTEVFF. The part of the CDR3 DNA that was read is TGTGCCAGCAGGGGGAACACAGAAGTCTTC.

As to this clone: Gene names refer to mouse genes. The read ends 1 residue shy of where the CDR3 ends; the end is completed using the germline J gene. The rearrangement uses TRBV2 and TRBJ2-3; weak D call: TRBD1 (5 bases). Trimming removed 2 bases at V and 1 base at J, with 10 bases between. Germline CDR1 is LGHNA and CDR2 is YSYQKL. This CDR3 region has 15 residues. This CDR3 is CASSQLREGAETLYF. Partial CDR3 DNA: TGTGCCAGCAGCCAACTCAGGGAAGGTGCAGAAACGCTGTAT.

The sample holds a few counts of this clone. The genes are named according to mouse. CDR3 DNA (partial): TGCTCCAGCAGTCCCAGGGGCACCGGGCAGCTCTAC. Protein sequence: CSSSPRGTGQLY. The full-length CDR3 reads as CSSSPRGTGQLYF. The chain links TRBV23 to TRBJ2-2; the table's D call, TRBD1, has no DNA check behind it. The sequenced fragment ends 1 residue before the CDR3 boundary, so the rest is inferred from the germline J gene. The CDR3 is 13 amino acids. CDR1 and CDR2 from the germline V gene are KGHTA and FQNQQP.

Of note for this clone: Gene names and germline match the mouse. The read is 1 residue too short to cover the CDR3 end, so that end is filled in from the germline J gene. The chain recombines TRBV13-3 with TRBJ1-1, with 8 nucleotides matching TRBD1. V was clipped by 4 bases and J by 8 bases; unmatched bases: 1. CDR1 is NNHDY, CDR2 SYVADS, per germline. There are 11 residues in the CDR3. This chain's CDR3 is CASSTGGEVFF. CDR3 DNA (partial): TGTGCCAGCAGTACAGGGGGGGAAGTCTTC.